This T cell receptor beta chain stems from a study of T-cell reconstitution after alpha-beta-depleted transplantation in children. In this sample, this clonotype turned up a few times. Unique molecular identifiers featured in how the TCRbeta library was prepared. TCRdb fed the PCR reads into MiXCR, producing one record per CDR3 protein. The table lists hundreds of thousands of distinct CDR3 sequences, about 30% of them singletons. This sequence originates from a human donor who donated a stem cell graft to a child with aplastic anemia. Sample: PBMCs from the stem cell graft donor, taken from the stem cell graft.

Here the CDR3 reads CASSHGEITEAFF. CDR3 in DNA: TGTGCCAGCAGCCACGGTGAGATTACTGAAGCTTTCTTT. V and J are TRBV4-2 and TRBJ1-1; D call uncertain. The CDR3 extends over 13 amino acids. Germline assignment: CDR1 LGHNA and CDR2 YNFKEQ. The V gene lost 3 bases and the J gene lost 5 bases, with 10 bases spanning the gap.